The rows below give T cell receptor beta chains drawn from one sample of a study of T cells after yellow fever vaccination. TCRdb reprocessed the 5' RACE reads via MiXCR and lists one record per CDR3 protein. The data contain some 80,000 distinct CDR3 sequences, about 14% of them singletons. The sample was CD8+ T cells not binding an NS4B(214-222) dextramer, sorted from PBMCs, taken 21 days after the first yellow fever vaccination. The receptors shown here come from a man between 18 and 35 years old who received the YFV17D yellow fever vaccine. Both conserved end residues are part of each CDR3. The D gene is left open where the match is weak. Rows give clone size only sometimes, using once, few, many, or a class for an expanded clone.

D	J	size	V	CDR3	DNA
TRBD1	TRBJ1-3	-	TRBV10-2	CASSQQGNTIYF	TGCGCCAGCAGTCAACAGGGGAACACCATATATTTT
TRBD2	TRBJ2-5	few	TRBV4-3	CASSPIAGAETQYF	TGCGCCAGCAGCCCCATAGCGGGAGCAGAGACCCAGTACTTC
-	TRBJ1-1	-	TRBV4-3	CASSQDRGQVNTEAFF	TGCGCCAGCAGCCAAGACCGCGGCCAGGTGAACACTGAAGCTTTCTTT
TRBD1	TRBJ2-2	few	TRBV27	CASSGQGITGELFF	TGTGCCAGCAGTGGACAGGGGATCACCGGGGAGCTGTTTTTT
-	TRBJ1-5	few	TRBV6-1	CASSPGPGGNQPQHF	TGTGCCAGCAGCCCGGGACCGGGGGGCAATCAGCCCCAGCATTTT
TRBD1	TRBJ1-2	-	TRBV29-1	CSVPGTGGSNYGYTF	TGCAGCGTCCCCGGGACAGGGGGCTCTAACTATGGCTACACCTTC
-	TRBJ1-5	few	TRBV11-2	CASSLEGGHQPQHF	TGTGCCAGCAGCTTAGAAGGAGGTCACCAGCCCCAGCATTTT
TRBD2	TRBJ2-7	few	TRBV2	CASNGLAGFYEQYF	TGTGCCAGCAACGGACTAGCGGGATTTTACGAGCAGTACTTC
-	TRBJ1-2	-	TRBV5-6	CASSLTRDNSFYGYTF	TGTGCCAGCAGCTTAACCCGGGACAACTCTTTTTATGGCTACACCTTC
-	TRBJ2-4	-	TRBV4-3	CASSQNAGLAKNIQYF	TGCGCCAGCAGCCAGAACGCGGGGCTAGCCAAAAACATTCAGTACTTC
-	TRBJ2-2	few	TRBV15	CATSRSGVGTGELFF	TGTGCCACCAGCAGGTCAGGGGTCGGCACCGGGGAGCTGTTTTTT
-	TRBJ2-1	-	TRBV7-9	CASSFTNEQFF	TGTGCCAGCAGCTTCACCAATGAGCAGTTCTTC
-	TRBJ2-1	-	TRBV6-5	CASSYSGPGASEQFF	TGTGCCAGCAGTTACTCCGGACCAGGGGCCAGTGAGCAGTTCTTC
TRBD1	TRBJ2-5	-	TRBV12-3/TRBV12-4	CASSPPRDRDQETQYF	TGTGCCAGCAGTCCCCCGAGGGACAGAGACCAAGAGACCCAGTACTTC
TRBD1	TRBJ2-2	few	TRBV5-4	CASSVTGDNTGELFF	TGTGCCAGCAGCGTTACAGGGGATAACACCGGGGAGCTGTTTTTT
-	TRBJ1-2	-	TRBV7-2	CASSLAGETYGYTF	TGTGCCAGCAGCTTAGCTGGGGAAACCTATGGCTACACCTTC
TRBD2	TRBJ2-3	-	TRBV27	CASSLGGTTTDTQYF	TGTGCCAGCAGTTTAGGCGGGACTACCACAGATACGCAGTATTTT
TRBD1	TRBJ2-2	-	TRBV4-1	CASSHPSRGRGTGELFF	TGCGCCAGCAGCCACCCTTCCAGGGGGCGCGGAACCGGGGAGCTGTTTTTT
TRBD2	TRBJ2-5	few	TRBV20-1	CSARSAGGSGGLEETQYF	TGCAGTGCTAGATCGGCGGGTGGTAGCGGGGGGCTGGAAGAGACCCAGTACTTC
TRBD2	TRBJ2-1	few	TRBV4-2	CASSQEYHGRGGINEQFF	TGTGCCAGCAGCCAAGAGTACCACGGGCGGGGGGGCATTAATGAGCAGTTCTTC